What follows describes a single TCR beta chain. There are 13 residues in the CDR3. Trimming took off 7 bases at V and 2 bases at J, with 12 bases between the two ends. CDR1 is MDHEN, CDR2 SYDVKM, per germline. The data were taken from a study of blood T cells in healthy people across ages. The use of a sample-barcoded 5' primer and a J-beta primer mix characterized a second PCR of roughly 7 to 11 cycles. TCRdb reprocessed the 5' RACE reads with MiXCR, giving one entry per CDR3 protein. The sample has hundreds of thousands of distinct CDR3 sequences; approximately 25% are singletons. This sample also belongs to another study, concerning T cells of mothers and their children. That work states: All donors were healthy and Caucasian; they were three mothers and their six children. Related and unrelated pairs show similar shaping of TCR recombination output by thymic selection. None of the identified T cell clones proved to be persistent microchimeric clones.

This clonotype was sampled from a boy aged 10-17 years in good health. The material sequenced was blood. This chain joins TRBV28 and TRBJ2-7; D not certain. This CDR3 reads CASTGPDPYEQYF. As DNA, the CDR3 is TGTGCCAGCACAGGCCCAGACCCCTACGAGCAGTACTTC.